This TCR beta chain was identified during a study of T-cell memory formation after mild COVID-19. For the study at large: Clusters of TCRs were largely donor specific. The study, taken as a whole, reports: Clones that contracted clustered mainly in CM and EM if CD4+ and in EMRA if CD8+.

The germline gives CDR1 GTSNPN, CDR2 SVGIG (reference sequence). Trimming took 8 bases from V and 3 from J, leaving 11 bases between them. The CDR3 spans 11 residues. About this clonotype: What it recognizes is unknown.

Sample barcodes and UMIs were carried by the TCR alpha and TCR beta cDNA libraries that 5'RACE generated with constant-segment primers. In TCRdb, the 5' RACE reads were re-called with MiXCR into one record per CDR3 protein. This sample has roughly 500,000 distinct CDR3 sequences, with 20% found just once. This TCR derives from an adult woman who had mild COVID-19 (a few samples of this study predate the infection). Cell type and time point are not known. This rearrangement joins TRBV30 to TRBJ2-7, with D possibly being TRBD1 (5 bases). The source material was PBMCs or a T cell subset sorted from them (not recorded which). The CDR3 protein is CAQSQGYEQYF. The CDR3 DNA is TGTGCCCAGAGCCAGGGCTACGAGCAGTACTTC.